This TCR beta chain was captured in a study of CD8+CD57+ T cells in acquired aplastic anemia. Study-level findings and limits: Common to patients and controls were twenty-nine CD8+ CDR3 sequences.

This clonotype was picked up a small number of times. Its antigen is undetermined. The junction differs from germline at one of its ends, possibly a read error. CD8+CD57+ cell expansion, shown by flow cytometry, had occurred in the patients selected for sequencing. Acquired aplastic anemia of severe grade affected all patients. The template for TCR beta VDJ and CDR3 sequence profiling was genomic DNA. TCRdb used MiXCR to reprocess the reads, holding one entry per CDR3 protein. Of under 200,000 distinct CDR3 sequences detected, over 40% appear once; the ten largest clones hold 3.2%. CDR3 length equals 12 residues. Germline V gene data show CDR1 as MNHNY and CDR2 as SVGAGI (reference sequence).

This clonotype originated in a human donor with aplastic anemia. The rearrangement links TRBV6-6 to TRBJ1-1; D unresolved. Specimen: sorted CD4+, CD8+, or CD8+CD57+ T cells (not recorded which) from PBMCs. The CDR3 loop is CASSYRATEALF. CDR3 bases: TGTGCCAGCAGTTACAGGGCAACTGAAGCTCTCTTT.